The T cell receptor (beta chain) described here comes from a study of OX40 agonist ivuxolimab in advanced cancers. As to this clone: Its antigen is undetermined.

Notes on the study in general: A proportion of nonresponders additionally exhibited low normalized T-cell clonal expansion. Expansion of clones was among the lowest in partial responders at 0.1-3.0 mg/kg. Both CD4+ and CD8+ T cell populations in blood had undergone clonal expansion by week 6 at 0.1 to 3.0 mg/kg. The authors did not determine the antigen specificity of the expanded peripheral T cells.

Only in-frame clones appear in the TCRdb table, and some are missing; sequencing was by immunoSEQ multiplex PCR. The repertoire holds tens of thousands of clones, 75% to 85% seen once, with around 3.9% in the top ten. The germline V gene encodes CDR1 MNHNS and CDR2 SASEGT. The CDR3 covers 13 residues. The chain links TRBV6-1 to TRBJ2-5; no firm D call. The J call could be wrong; TRBJ2-7 is a better fit for the DNA end. This sample comprised CD4+ or CD8+ T cells sorted from blood, obtained in a trial of the OX40 agonist ivuxolimab. The origin of this receptor is an adult with an advanced solid tumor such as melanoma, head and neck, liver or kidney cancer. CDR3 DNA sequence: TGTGCCAGCAGTGAGTCTGGGACCTACGAGCAGTACTTC. Translating gives CASSESGTYEQYF.